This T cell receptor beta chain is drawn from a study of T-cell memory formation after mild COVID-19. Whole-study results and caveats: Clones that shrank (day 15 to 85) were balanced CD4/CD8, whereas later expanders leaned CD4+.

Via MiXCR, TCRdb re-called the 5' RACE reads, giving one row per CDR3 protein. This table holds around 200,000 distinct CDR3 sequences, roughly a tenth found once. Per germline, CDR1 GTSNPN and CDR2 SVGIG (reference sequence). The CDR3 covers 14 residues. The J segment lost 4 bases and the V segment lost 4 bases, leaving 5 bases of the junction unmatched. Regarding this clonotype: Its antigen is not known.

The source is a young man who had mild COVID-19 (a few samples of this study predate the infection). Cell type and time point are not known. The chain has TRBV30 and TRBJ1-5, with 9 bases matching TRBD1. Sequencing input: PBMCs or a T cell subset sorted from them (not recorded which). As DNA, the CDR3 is TGTGCCTGGATGGACAGGGGACTGAATCAGCCCCAGCATTTT. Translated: CAWMDRGLNQPQHF.